This entry lists 10 T cell receptor beta chains sequenced from one sample in a study of cytomegalovirus exposure and HLA in healthy donors. In the PCR, 60 Vbeta and 13 Jbeta primers were used. The assay was immunoSEQ multiplex PCR, and TCRdb's table has in-frame clones only and misses some. Of fewer than 150,000 clones in the sample, 60% to 80% were seen once. Sequenced: PBMCs. These receptors were obtained from a man aged 50 to 59 in good health and CMV-seronegative.

This rearrangement joins TRBV2 to TRBJ2-3; 8 bases fit TRBD1. This CDR3 comprises 15 residues. Trimming cost V 8 bases and J 0 bases; bases outside gene matches: 7. Per the germline V gene, CDR1 is SNHLY and CDR2 is FYNNEI. The CDR3 region is CASQGDRQSTDTQYF. The CDR3 DNA is TGTGCCAGCCAGGGGGACAGGCAGAGCACAGATACGCAGTATTTT.

The V gene is TRBV5-1, the J gene TRBJ2-7; 7 bases map to TRBD2. The CDR3 contains 16 residues. V shed 4 bases, J shed 3 bases, and the junction held 13 bases outside the gene matches. CDR1 is SGHRS and CDR2 is YFSETQ in the germline V gene. The CDR3 nucleotides read TGCGCCAGCAGCCAGTACGGGGGGTCGCCCCTCTACGAGCAGTACTTC. Residues: CASSQYGGSPLYEQYF.

This chain's CDR3 is CASTSTDSYEQYF. In DNA, the CDR3 is TGTGCCAGTACCTCGACAGATTCCTACGAGCAGTACTTC. This chain joins TRBV19 and TRBJ2-7; maybe TRBD1 (5 bases). Trimming removed 7 bases at V and 1 base at J, with 11 bases between. The germline CDR1 and CDR2 sequences are LNHDA and SQIVND (reference sequence). The CDR3 extends over 13 amino acids. The full variable domain, rest sourced from reference TRBV19 and TRBJ2-7, is DGGITQSPKYLFRKEGQNVTLSCEQNLNHDAMYWYRQDPGQGLRLIYYSQIVNDFQKGDIAEGYSVSREKKESFPLTVTSAQKNPTAFYLCASTSTDSYEQYFGPGTRLTVT.

Notes on this clone: Mismatch with germline at one junction end may stem from a read error. CDR3 sequence reads: CASNEEQLFSGANVLTF. DNA of the CDR3: TGTGCCAGCAATGAAGAACAGTTATTCTCTGGGGCCAACGTCCTGACTTTC. The chain links TRBV2 to TRBJ2-6; no firm D call. Per germline, CDR1 SNHLY and CDR2 FYNNEI. This CDR3 contains 17 residues.

The table lists this clone with many counts. This rearrangement joins TRBV11-2 to TRBJ2-1, with D unclear. The CDR3 consists of 12 residues. The germline V and J ends were trimmed by 2 bases and 10 bases, with 9 bases remaining between them. Looked up from germline, CDR1 is SGHAT and CDR2 is FQNNGV. For the CDR3, the DNA is TGTGCCAGCAGCTTATATGGCAGGGAGCAGTTCTTC. It translates to CASSLYGREQFF.

This clone was detected a few times. The chain is built from TRBV7-9 and TRBJ2-2, with 11 positions matching TRBD1. This CDR3 has 18 amino acids. CDR1 is SEHNR and CDR2 is FQNEAQ in the germline V gene (reference sequence). V was pared by 5 bases and J by 5 bases, with 13 bases of the junction left unmatched. CDR3 loop: CASSARTGGASGTGELFF. CDR3 DNA sequence: TGTGCCAGCAGCGCCCGGACAGGGGGCGCGAGTGGGACCGGGGAGCTGTTTTTT.

The CDR3 DNA follows: TGTGCCAGCAGTTACGGGGACAGGGACTACGAGCAGTACTTC. Its translation: CASSYGDRDYEQYF. The chain recombines TRBV6-6 with TRBJ2-7, with 9 bases that match TRBD1. This CDR3 contains 14 residues. V was pared by 2 bases and J by 3 bases, with 2 bases of the junction left unmatched. Germline CDR1 is MNHNY and CDR2 is SVGAGI (reference sequence).

The chain recombines TRBV6-1 with TRBJ2-6, with a tentative D call TRBD1 (6 bases). The germline V gene has CDR1 MNHNS and CDR2 SASEGT. The CDR3 runs 15 residues. V lost 6 bases and J lost 4, with 13 bases in between. CDR3 in amino acids: CASRAVGAGANVLTF. The CDR3 DNA is TGTGCCAGCAGAGCCGTGGGGGCAGGGGCCAACGTCCTGACTTTC.

This clone has only one observation. V gene TRBV30 combines with J gene TRBJ2-7; 9 nucleotides align to TRBD1. This CDR3 spans 14 amino acids. The germline V gene encodes CDR1 GTSNPN and CDR2 SVGIG (reference sequence). The junction had 5 bases not matched to a gene; V was cut back by 3 bases and J by 2 bases. The DNA of the CDR3 is TGTGCCTGGAGCCAAGGGACAGGGCCCTACGAGCAGTACTTC. The encoded protein is CAWSQGTGPYEQYF.

The chain carries TRBV29-1 and TRBJ1-2; D possibly corresponds to TRBD1 (6 bases). CDR1 and CDR2 from the germline V gene are SQVTM and ANQGSEA. The CDR3 totals 12 residues. The ends were cut back, 4 bases at V and 4 bases at J, with 10 bases in the middle. CDR3 in amino acids: CSVGGQPYGYTF. CDR3 DNA sequence: TGCAGCGTTGGAGGACAGCCCTATGGCTACACCTTC.